Given below is one T cell receptor beta chain in context. Profiling relied on immunoSEQ multiplex PCR, and the TCRdb table lists in-frame clones only, not all of them. The sample shows around 300,000 clones, around 87% of them seen only once. This sample is part of a study of blood T cell repertoires in COVID-19. Enrolled through a virtual design, the participants were between 18 and 89 years of age and came from 24 US areas. Sequenced: PBMCs or T cells enriched from blood (not recorded which). This sequence was found in a woman aged 18-29 years who had recovered from COVID-19.

CDR3 coding DNA: TGTGCCAGCAGTTCGGGGTTAGCTAGCGGGGAAGGGGAGCAGTACTTC. It codes for CASSSGLASGEGEQYF. The chain is built from TRBV27 and TRBJ2-7; 9 nucleotides match TRBD2. The CDR3 runs 16 residues. Unmatched junction bases numbered 14, after V lost 4 bases and J lost 7 bases. CDR1 MNHEY and CDR2 SMNVEV come from the germline V gene (reference sequence).